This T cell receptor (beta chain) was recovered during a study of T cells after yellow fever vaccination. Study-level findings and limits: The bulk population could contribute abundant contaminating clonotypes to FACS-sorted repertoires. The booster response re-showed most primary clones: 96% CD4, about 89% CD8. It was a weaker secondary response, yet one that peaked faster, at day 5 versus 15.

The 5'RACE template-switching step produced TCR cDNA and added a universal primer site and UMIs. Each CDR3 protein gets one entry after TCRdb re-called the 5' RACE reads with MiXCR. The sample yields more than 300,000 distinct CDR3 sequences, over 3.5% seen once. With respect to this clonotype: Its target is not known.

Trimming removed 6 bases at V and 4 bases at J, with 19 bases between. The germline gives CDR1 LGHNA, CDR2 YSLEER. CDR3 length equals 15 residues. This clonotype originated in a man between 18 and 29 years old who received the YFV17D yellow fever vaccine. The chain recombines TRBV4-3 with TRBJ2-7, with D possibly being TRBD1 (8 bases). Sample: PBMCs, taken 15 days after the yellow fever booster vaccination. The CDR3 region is CASSPNRGGMYEQYF. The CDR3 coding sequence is TGCGCCAGCAGTCCGAACAGGGGGGGGATGTACGAGCAGTACTTC.